This TCR beta chain was documented in a study of OX40 agonist ivuxolimab in advanced cancers. Overall study context: The study gave patients intravenous ivuxolimab at 0.01 to 10 mg/kg every 2 weeks. Study-wide results and caveats: The study observed clonal expansion of CD4+ and CD8+ blood T cells by week 6 at 0.1 to 3.0 mg/kg. Also showing low normalized T-cell clonal expansion were some of the nonresponders. Patients who responded partially at 0.1-3.0 mg/kg showed clonal expansion ranking among the lowest.

Measured with immunoSEQ multiplex PCR; TCRdb has only the in-frame clones, and not every one. This sample has tens of thousands of clones, with more than 75% found just once. In its sample, this clone was seen once. What it recognizes is unknown. In germline, CDR1 is LNHNV, CDR2 YYDKDF (reference sequence). The V gene lost 2 bases and the J gene lost 12 bases, with 13 bases spanning the gap. The CDR3 sequence is 13 residues long. This chain links TRBV15 with TRBJ1-4; no firm D call. Sequences were derived from CD4+ or CD8+ T cells sorted from blood, sampled in a trial of the OX40 agonist ivuxolimab. The source is an adult with an advanced solid tumor such as melanoma, head and neck, liver or kidney cancer. This chain's CDR3 is CATSRRGIPELFF. CDR3 bases: TGTGCCACCAGCAGACGAGGGATCCCGGAACTGTTTTTT. The variable domain in full, completed from reference TRBV15 and TRBJ1-4, reads DAMVIQNPRYQVTQFGKPVTLSCSQTLNHNVMYWYQQKSSQAPKLLFHYYDKDFNNEADTPDNFQSRRPNTSFCFLDIRSPGLGDTAMYLCATSRRGIPELFFGSGTQLSVL.